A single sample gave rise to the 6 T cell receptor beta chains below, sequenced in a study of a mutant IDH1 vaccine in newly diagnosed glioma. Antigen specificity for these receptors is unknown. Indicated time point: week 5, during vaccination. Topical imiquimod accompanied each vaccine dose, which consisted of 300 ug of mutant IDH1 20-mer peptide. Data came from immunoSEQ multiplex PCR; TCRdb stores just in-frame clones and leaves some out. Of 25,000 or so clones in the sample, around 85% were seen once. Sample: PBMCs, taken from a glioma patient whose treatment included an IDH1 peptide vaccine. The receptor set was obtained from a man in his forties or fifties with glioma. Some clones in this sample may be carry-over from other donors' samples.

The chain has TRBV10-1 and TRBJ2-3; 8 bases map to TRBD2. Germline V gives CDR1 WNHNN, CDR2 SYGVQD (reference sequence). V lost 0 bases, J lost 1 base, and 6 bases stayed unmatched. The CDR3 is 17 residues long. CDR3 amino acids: CASSESTQAGGTDTQYF. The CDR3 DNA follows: TGCGCCAGCAGTGAGTCGACTCAAGCGGGGGGCACAGATACGCAGTATTTT.

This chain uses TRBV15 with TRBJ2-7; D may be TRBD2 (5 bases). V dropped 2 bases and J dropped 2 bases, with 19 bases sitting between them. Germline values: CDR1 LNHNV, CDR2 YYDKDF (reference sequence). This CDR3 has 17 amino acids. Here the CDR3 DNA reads TGTGCCACCAGCAGACTAATCACCCGGGATCCTACCTACGAGCAGTACTTC. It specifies CATSRLITRDPTYEQYF.

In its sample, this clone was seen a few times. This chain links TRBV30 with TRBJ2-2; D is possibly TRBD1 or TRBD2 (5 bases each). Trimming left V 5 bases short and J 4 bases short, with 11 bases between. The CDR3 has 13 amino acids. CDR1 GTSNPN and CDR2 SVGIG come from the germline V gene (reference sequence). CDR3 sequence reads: CAWRERGTGELFF. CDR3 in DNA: TGTGCCTGGCGAGAGAGGGGCACCGGGGAGCTGTTTTTT.

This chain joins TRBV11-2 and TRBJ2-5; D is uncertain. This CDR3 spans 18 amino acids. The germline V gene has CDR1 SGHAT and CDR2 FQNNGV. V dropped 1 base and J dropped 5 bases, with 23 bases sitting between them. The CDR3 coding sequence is TGTGCCAGCAGCTTAGCTCCCTCGTGGGCATACCGGCAGGAGACCCAGTACTTC. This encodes CASSLAPSWAYRQETQYF.

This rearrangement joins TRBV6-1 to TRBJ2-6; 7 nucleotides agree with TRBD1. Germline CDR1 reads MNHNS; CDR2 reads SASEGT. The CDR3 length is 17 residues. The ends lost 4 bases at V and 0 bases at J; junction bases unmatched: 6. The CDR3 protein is CASSVTGPYSGANVLTF. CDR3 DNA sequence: TGTGCCAGCAGTGTGACAGGGCCCTACTCTGGGGCCAACGTCCTGACTTTC.

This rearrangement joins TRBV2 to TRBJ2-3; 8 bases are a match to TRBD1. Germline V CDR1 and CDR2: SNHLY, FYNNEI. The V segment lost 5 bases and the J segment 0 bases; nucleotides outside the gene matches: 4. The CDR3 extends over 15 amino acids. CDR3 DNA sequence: TGTGCCAGCAGTCCCGGGACAGGAAGCACAGATACGCAGTATTTT. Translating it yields CASSPGTGSTDTQYF.